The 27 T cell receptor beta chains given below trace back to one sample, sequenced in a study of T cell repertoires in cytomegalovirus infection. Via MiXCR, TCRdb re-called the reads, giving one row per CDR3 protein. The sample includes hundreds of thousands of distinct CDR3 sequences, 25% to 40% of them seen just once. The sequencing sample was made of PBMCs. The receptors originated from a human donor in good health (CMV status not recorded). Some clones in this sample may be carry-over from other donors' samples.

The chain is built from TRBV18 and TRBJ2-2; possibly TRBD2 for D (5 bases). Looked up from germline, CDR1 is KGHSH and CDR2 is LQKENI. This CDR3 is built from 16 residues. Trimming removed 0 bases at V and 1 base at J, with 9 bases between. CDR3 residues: CASSPPRRGNTGELFF. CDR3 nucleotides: TGTGCCAGCTCACCACCCCGTCGGGGGAACACCGGGGAGCTGTTTTTT.

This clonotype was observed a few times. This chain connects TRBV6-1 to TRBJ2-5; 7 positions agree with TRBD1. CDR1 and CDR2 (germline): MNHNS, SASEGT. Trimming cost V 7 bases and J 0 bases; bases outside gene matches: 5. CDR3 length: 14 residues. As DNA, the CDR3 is TGTGCCAGCACCCCGGGGACAGACCAAGAGACCCAGTACTTC. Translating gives CASTPGTDQETQYF.

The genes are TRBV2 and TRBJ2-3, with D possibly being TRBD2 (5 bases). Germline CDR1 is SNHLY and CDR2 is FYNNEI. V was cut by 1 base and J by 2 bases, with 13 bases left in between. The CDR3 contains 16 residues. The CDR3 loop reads CASSEGAGSYTDTQYF. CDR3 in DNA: TGTGCCAGCAGTGAAGGGGCGGGTTCTTACACAGATACGCAGTATTTT.

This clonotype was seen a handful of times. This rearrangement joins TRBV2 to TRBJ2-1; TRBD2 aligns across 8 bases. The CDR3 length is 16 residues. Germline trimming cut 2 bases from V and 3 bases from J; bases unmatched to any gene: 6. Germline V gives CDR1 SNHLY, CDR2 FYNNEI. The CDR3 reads CASSELSGGFYNEQFF. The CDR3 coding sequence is TGTGCCAGCAGTGAACTGTCGGGGGGGTTCTACAATGAGCAGTTCTTC.

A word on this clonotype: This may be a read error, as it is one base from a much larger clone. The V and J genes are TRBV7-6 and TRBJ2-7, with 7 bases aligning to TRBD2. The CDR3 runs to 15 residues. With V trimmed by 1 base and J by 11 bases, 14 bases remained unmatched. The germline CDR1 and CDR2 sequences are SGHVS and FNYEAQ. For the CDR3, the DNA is TGTGCCAGCAGCTTAGAAGAGAGATCCGGGACTACCAAGTACTTC. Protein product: CASSLEERSGTTKYF.

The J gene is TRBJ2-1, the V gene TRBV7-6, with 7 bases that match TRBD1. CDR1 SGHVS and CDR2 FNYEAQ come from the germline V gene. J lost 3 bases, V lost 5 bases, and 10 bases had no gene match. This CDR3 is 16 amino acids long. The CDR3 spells CASSEDRELHYNEQFF. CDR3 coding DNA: TGTGCCAGCAGCGAAGACAGGGAATTACACTACAATGAGCAGTTCTTC.

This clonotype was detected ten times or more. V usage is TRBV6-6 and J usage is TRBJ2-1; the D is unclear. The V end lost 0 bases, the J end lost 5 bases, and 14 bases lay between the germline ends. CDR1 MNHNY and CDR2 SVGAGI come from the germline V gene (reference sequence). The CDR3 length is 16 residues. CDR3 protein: CASSYSDSSWDNEQFF. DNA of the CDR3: TGTGCCAGCAGTTACTCAGACTCTTCGTGGGACAATGAGCAGTTCTTC.

CDR3 residues: CASGGQGPETQYF. The DNA for the CDR3 is TGTGCCAGCGGCGGACAGGGGCCGGAGACCCAGTACTTC. V is TRBV28 and J is TRBJ2-5; 9 bases are a match to TRBD1. The V segment lost 8 bases and the J segment 5 bases; nucleotides outside the gene matches: 6. The CDR3 is made up of 13 amino acids. From germline, CDR1 is MDHEN and CDR2 SYDVKM.

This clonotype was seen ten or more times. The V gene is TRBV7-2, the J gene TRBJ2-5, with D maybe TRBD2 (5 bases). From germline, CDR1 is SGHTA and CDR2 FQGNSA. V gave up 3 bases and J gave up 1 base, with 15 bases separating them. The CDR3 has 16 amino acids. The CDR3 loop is CASSFQARRPQETQYF. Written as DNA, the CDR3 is TGTGCCAGCAGCTTTCAGGCTAGGAGGCCCCAAGAGACCCAGTACTTC.

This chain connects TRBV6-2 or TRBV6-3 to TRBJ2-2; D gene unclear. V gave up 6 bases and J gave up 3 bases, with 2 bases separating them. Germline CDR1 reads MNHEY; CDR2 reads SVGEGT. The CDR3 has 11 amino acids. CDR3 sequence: CASSHTGELFF. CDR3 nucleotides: TGTGCCAGCAGCCACACCGGGGAGCTGTTTTTT.

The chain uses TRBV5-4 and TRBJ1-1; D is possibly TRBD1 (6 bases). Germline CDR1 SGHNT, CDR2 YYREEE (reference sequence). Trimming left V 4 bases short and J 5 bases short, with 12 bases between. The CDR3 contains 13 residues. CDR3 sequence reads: CASSPIQGTEAFF. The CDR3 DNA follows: TGTGCCAGCAGCCCTATACAGGGAACTGAAGCTTTCTTT.

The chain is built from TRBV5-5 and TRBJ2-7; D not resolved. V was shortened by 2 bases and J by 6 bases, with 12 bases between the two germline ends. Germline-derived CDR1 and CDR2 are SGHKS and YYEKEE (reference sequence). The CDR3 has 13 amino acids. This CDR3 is CASSFHGPAEQYF. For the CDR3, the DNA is TGTGCCAGCAGCTTCCACGGTCCCGCCGAGCAGTACTTC.

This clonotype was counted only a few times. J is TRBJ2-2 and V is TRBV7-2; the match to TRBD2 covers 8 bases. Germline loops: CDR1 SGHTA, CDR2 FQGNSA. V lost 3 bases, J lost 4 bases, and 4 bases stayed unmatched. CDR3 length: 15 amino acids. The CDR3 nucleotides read TGTGCCAGCAGCTTCAAGCGGGGGCGCACCGGGGAGCTGTTTTTT. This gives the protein CASSFKRGRTGELFF.

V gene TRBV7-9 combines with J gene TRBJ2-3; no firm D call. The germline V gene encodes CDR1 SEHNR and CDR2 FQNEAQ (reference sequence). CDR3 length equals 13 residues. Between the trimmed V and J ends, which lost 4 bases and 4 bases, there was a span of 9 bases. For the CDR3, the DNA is TGTGCCAGCAGCTCTTCCGGACCAGATACGCAGTATTTT. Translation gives CASSSSGPDTQYF.

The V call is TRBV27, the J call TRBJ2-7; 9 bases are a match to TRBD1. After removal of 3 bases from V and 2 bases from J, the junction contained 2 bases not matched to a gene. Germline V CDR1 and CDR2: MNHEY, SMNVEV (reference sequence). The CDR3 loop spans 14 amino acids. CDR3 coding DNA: TGTGCCAGCAGTTTTTGGGACAGGGCCTACGAGCAGTACTTC. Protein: CASSFWDRAYEQYF.

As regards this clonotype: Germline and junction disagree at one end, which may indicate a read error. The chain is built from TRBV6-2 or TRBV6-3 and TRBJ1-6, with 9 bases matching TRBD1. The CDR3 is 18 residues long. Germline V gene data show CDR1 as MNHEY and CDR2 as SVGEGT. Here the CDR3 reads CARSSSKLQGARGSPLHF. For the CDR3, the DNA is TGTGCCCGCAGTTCCTCGAAACTACAGGGGGCGCGCGGTTCACCCCTCCACTTT.

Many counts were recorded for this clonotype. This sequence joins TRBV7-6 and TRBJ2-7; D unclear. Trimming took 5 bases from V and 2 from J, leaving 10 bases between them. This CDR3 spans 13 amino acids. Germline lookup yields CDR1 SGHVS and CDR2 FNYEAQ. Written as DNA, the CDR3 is TGTGCCAGCAGCCTCCGAGGTACCTACGAGCAGTACTTC. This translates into CASSLRGTYEQYF.

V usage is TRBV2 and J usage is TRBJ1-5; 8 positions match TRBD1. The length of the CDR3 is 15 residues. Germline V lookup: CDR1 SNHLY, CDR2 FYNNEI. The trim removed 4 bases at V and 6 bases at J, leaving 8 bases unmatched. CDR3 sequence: CASSVLGQGSQPQHF. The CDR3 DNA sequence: TGTGCCAGCAGTGTCCTCGGACAGGGAAGTCAGCCCCAGCATTTT.

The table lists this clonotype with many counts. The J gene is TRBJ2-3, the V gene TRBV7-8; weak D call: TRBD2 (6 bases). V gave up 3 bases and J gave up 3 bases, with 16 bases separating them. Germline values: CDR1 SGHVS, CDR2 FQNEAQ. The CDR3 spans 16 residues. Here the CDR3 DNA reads TGTGCCAGCAGCTTCAGAAGGGCGGGGAGAACAGATACGCAGTATTTT. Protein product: CASSFRRAGRTDTQYF.

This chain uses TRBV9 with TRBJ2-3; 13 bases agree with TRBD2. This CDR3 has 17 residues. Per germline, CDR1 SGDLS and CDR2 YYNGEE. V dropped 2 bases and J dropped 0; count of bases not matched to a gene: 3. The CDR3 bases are TGTGCCAGCAGCGTTGGACTAGCGGGGGTCAGCACAGATACGCAGTATTTT. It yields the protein CASSVGLAGVSTDTQYF. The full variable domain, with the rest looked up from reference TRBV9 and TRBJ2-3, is DSGVTQTPKHLITATGQRVTLRCSPRSGDLSVYWYQQSLDQGLQFLIQYYNGEERAKGNILERFSAQQFPDLHSELNLSSLELGDSALYFCASSVGLAGVSTDTQYFGPGTRLTVL.

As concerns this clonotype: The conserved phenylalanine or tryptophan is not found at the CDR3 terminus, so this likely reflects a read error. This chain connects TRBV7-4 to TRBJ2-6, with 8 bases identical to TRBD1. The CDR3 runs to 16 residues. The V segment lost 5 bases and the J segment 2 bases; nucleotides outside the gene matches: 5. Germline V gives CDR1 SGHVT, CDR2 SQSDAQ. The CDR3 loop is CASSRQGSTGANVLTL. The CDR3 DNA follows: TGTGCCAGCAGCCGACAGGGGTCCACTGGGGCCAACGTCCTGACTTTA.

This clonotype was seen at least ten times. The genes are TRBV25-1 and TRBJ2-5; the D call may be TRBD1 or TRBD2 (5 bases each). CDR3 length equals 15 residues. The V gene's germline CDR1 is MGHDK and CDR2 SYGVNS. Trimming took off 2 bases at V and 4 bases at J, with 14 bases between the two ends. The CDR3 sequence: CASSEARERGETQYF. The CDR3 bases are TGTGCCAGCAGTGAAGCCCGTGAGAGGGGAGAGACCCAGTACTTC.

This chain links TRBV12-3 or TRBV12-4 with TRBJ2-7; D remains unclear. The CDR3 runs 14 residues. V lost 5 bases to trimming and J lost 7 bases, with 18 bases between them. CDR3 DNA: TGTGCCAGCAGTCCCATCGAGTCCGCCGGAGAGCAGTACTTC. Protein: CASSPIESAGEQYF.

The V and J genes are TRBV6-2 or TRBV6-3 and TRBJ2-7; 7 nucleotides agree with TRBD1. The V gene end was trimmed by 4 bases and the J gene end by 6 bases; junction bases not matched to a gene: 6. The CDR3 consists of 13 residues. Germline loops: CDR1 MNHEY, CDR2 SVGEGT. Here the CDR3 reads CASSWDRGIEQYF. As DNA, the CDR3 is TGTGCCAGCAGTTGGGACAGAGGTATCGAGCAGTACTTC.

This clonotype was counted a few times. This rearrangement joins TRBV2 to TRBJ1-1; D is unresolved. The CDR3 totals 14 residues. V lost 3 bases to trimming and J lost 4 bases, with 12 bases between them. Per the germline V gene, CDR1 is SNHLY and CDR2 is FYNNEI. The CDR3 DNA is TGTGCCAGCAGTGAGAGGGTCCGAAGCACTGAAGCTTTCTTT. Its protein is CASSERVRSTEAFF.

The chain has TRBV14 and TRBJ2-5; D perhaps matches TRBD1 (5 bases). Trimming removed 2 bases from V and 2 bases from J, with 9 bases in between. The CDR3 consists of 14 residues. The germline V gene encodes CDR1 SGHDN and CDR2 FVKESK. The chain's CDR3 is CASSQSGIQETQYF. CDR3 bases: TGTGCCAGCAGCCAATCAGGGATTCAAGAGACCCAGTACTTC.

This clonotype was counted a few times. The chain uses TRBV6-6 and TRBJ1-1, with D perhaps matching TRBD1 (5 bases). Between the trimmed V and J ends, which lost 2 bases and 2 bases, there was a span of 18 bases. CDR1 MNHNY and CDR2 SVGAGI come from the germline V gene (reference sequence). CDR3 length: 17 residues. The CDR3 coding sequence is TGTGCCAGCAGTTACCCCCCTGACAGAGCCAGAAACACTGAAGCTTTCTTT. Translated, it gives CASSYPPDRARNTEAFF.